This T cell receptor beta chain was profiled in a study of T-cell reconstitution after alpha-beta-depleted transplantation in children. TCRbeta library construction was performed incorporating unique molecular identifiers. TCRdb passed the PCR reads through MiXCR, listing each CDR3 protein once. The data contain 190,000 or so distinct CDR3 sequences, 6% to 7% of them singletons. This clonotype was seen a few times. Germline V gene data show CDR1 as SGHRS and CDR2 as YFSETQ. Trimming took off 0 bases at V and 8 bases at J, with 9 bases between the two ends. The CDR3 spans 13 residues. The sequence derives from a human donor who donated a stem cell graft to a child with Wiskott-Aldrich syndrome. Here the sequenced sample was PBMCs from the stem cell graft donor, taken from the stem cell graft. This rearrangement joins TRBV5-1 to TRBJ2-4; D may be TRBD1 (6 bases). CDR3 loop: CASSLAGADIQYF. The CDR3 DNA is TGCGCCAGCAGCTTGGCAGGGGCGGACATTCAGTACTTC.